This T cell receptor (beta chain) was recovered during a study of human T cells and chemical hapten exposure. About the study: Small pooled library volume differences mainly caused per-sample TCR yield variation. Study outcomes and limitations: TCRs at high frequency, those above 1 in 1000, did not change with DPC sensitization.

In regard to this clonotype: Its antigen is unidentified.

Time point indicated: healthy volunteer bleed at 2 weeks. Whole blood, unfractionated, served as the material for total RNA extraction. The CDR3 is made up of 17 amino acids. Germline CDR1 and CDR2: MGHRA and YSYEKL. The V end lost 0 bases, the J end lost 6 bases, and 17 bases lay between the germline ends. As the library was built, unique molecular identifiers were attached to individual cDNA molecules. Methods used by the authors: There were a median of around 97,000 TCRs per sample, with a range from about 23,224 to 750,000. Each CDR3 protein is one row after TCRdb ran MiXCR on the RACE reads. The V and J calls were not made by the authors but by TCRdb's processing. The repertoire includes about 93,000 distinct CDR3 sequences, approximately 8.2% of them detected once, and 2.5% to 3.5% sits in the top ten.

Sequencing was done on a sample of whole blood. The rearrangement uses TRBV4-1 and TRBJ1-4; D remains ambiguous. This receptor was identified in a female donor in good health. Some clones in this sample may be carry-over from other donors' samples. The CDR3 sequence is CASSQDNWRVGYEKLFF. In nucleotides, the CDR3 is TGCGCCAGCAGCCAAGATAACTGGAGGGTGGGATATGAAAAACTGTTTTTT.